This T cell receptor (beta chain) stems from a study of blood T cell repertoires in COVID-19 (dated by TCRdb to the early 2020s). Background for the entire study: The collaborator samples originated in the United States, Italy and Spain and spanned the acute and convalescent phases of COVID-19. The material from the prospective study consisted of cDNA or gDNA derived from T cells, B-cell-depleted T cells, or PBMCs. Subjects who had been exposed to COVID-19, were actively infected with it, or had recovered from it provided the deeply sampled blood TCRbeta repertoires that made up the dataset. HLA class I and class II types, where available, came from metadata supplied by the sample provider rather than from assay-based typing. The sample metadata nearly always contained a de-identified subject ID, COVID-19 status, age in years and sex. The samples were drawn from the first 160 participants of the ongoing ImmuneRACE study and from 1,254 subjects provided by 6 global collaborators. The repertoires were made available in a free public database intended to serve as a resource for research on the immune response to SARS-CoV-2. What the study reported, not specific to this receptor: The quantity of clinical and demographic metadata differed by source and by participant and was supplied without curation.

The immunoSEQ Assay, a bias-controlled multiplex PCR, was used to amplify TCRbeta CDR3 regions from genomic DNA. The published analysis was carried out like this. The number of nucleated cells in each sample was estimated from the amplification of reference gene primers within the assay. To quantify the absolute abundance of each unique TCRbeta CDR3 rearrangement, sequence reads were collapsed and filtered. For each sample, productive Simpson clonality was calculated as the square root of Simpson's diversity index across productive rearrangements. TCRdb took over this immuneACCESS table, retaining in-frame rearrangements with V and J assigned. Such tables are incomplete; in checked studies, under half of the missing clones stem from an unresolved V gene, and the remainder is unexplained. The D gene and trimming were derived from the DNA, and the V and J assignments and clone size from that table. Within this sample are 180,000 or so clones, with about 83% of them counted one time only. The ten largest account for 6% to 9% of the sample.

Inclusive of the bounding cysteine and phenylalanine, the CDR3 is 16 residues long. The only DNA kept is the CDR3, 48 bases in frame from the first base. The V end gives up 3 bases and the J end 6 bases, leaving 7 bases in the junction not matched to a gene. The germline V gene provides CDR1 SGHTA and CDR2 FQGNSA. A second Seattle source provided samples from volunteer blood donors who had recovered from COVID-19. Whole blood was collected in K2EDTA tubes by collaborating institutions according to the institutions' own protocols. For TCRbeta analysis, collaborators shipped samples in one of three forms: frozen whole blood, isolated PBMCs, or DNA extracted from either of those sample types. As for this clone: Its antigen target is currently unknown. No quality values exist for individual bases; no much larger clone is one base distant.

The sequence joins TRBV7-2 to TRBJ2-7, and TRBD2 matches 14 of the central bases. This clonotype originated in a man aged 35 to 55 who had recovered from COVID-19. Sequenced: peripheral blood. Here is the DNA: TGTGCCAGCAGCTTCCGGGGACTAGCGGGAGAAAGCGAGCAGTACTTC. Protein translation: CASSFRGLAGESEQYF.